The clone carrying this T cell receptor (beta chain) turned up a few times. Its antigen remains unknown. After 5'RACE with constant-segment primers, TCR alpha and TCR beta cDNA libraries carrying sample barcodes and UMIs were obtained. MiXCR was run by TCRdb on the 5' RACE reads, yielding one entry per CDR3 protein. The sample carries about 200,000 distinct CDR3 sequences, over 9.5% recorded once. This entry is derived from a study of T-cell memory formation after mild COVID-19. The J segment lost 3 bases and the V segment lost 6 bases, leaving 6 bases of the junction unmatched. Germline-derived CDR1 and CDR2 are MNHEY and SVGAGI. The CDR3 length is 14 residues. The study, taken as a whole, reports: Whether day 37 second-wave clones are SARS-CoV-2-specific was not confirmed. There were some responding clones in pre-infection memory, which suggested that cross-reactive memory had joined.

The clonotype comes from a man aged 18 to 35 who had mild COVID-19 (a few samples of this study predate the infection). Cell type and time point are not known. The chain is built from TRBV6-5 and TRBJ1-2; 8 positions match TRBD1. The sequenced sample consisted of PBMCs or a T cell subset sorted from them (not recorded which). The CDR3 region has the DNA TGTGCCAGCAGCCGGACAGGGTCTCACTATGGCTACACCTTC. It is translated as CASSRTGSHYGYTF.